Reported below is one TCR beta chain. The target of this receptor is not known. No clone much larger than this one lies a single base away; base qualities are absent. Libraries came from 5' RACE. TCRdb shows the sequencer as Illumina HiSeq 2500. The second PCR ran for about 6 to 11 cycles and used a J-beta primer mix along with a sample-barcoded 5' primer. A unique molecular identifier was introduced onto each TCR beta cDNA molecule by a template-switch 5' adaptor carrying 12 random nucleotides. Each sample yielded at least 3 million CDR3-containing paired-end reads. All of the RNA was converted into first-strand cDNA using the Mint cDNA synthesis kit, with a TRBC-specific oligonucleotide serving as the primer. After uracil-DNA glycosylase treatment, a first 18-cycle PCR used universal primers M1SS and BC2_uni_R on all cDNA. From the authors' description of their analysis: Each sample was normalized by randomly selecting 1 million high-quality reads, each carrying a distinct molecular identifier. Instead of being binned into consensus sequences, reads that shared molecular identifiers were thrown out. MiTCR, with a Q25 quality threshold and the strictest error-elimination algorithm, was used for CDR3 identification, clonotype clustering and error correction. A nonparametric unseen species model using Euler transformation provided a lower-bound estimate of total TCR beta diversity. TCRdb applied fastp at Q25 and MiXCR to the public reads, then kept only in-frame beta chains. One record per CDR3 amino acid sequence lists the most common genes and DNA. TCRdb's processing, not the authors' own work, is the source of the V and J calls. In all, the sample holds approximately 760,000 distinct CDR3 sequences, and 25% of those were seen once. The ten largest clones take up 9.4% of the sample.

The data derive from a study of blood T cells in healthy people across ages (dated by TCRdb to the mid-2010s). Looking at the study overall: In model experiments, template switching captured about one uniquely barcoded TCR beta cDNA molecule for every two T cells. The study analyzed two additional independent replicas of 1 million unique cDNA reads from the same blood draw for two donors, one aged 18 to 30 and one aged 80 or older. The donors were split into four age groups: young (average about 15 years), middle-aged (39), aged (about 62) and long-lived (approximately 80). Age-related changes in TCR beta repertoire diversity were measured in the study by deep sequencing normalized with unique cDNA molecular identifiers.

Summary of the overall study and its limitations: Conclusive comparison of naive and antigen-experienced compartments was prevented by the profiling of bulk unsorted PBMCs. Observed TCR beta diversity per million T cells fell roughly linearly with age, and a significant reduction was already apparent by age about 43. Donor CMV infection status was unknown, potentially confounding age-related changes in expanded clonotypes. Estimates of total diversity based on one million sequenced T cells were regarded as lower bounds and as underestimates. Compared with the aged group, more naive CD4+ T cells, fewer expanded clones and increased TCR diversity were shown by the long-lived group, suggesting age selection. Observed TCR beta diversity correlated strongly with the percentage of naive T cells measured by flow cytometry.

Trimming takes 6 bases from V and 3 bases from J, and the germline ends sit 21 bases apart. The CDR3 runs 16 residues from the cysteine to the phenylalanine. CDR3 DNA is the only sequence kept; it has 48 bases, read in frame from the first base. Taken from the germline V gene (reference sequence), the CDR1 and CDR2 loops are SEHNR and FQNEAQ. The donors were a few dozen Caucasian individuals from Russia, aged about 6 to 95 years, who were systemically healthy. Each donor gave about 10 milliliters of peripheral blood, drawn into EDTA-treated Vacutainer tubes. PBMCs were isolated by Ficoll-Paque density-gradient centrifugation, with at least 6 million obtained per sample. Trizol reagent was used to extract total RNA from PBMCs, with at least 6 micrograms per sample. For every donor, an aliquot of PBMCs went through flow cytometry to measure the percentages of naive CD45RAhigh/CD27high T cells. This sample was also put to use in a study of T cells of mothers and their children. The second study, in turn, reports: Nine systemically healthy Caucasian individuals, comprising three mothers and their six children, were included as donors. cDNA synthesis consumed the entire amount of extracted RNA, loaded at approximately 1.6 ug RNA in each 15 ul reaction. Sample barcodes and 2-4 random nucleotides were added via the M1S primer in the second PCR. Over 9.5 million TCR beta CDR3 reads were obtained for each mother, and 3 million to 3.5 million reads were obtained for each child. TCR recombination output is similarly shaped by thymic selection in related and unrelated pairs, with a minor effect exerted by inherited differences. Normalized repertoire overlap was always slightly but never significantly higher in related than unrelated mother-child pairs. With a sensitivity of approximately 100 clones per million clonotypes, no persistent microchimeric T cell clones were detected. In the study, deep NGS was used to compare the TCR beta repertoires of mothers and children, and features distinguishing related mother-child pairs from unrelated individuals were sought. Mothers averaged roughly 40 +/- 4 years of age and children averaged about 10 +/- 4 years. After adapters were ligated using NEBNext reagents, the libraries underwent 100+100 nt paired-end sequencing on an Illumina HiSeq 2000. To prevent cross-contamination, the mother and child libraries were prepared a month apart and were sequenced in separate runs. For each donor, between about 450,000 and 2,300,000 distinct TCR beta clonotypes were identified. Naive TCR beta clonotypes were estimated from low-frequency clonotypes matched to each donor's FACS-determined naive share, without sorting.

Sequenced input: blood. The clonotype was recovered from a boy between 10 and 17 years old in good health. The chain links TRBV7-9 with TRBJ2-7, and perhaps TRBD1 as D gene, on 6 matching bases. The DNA is as follows: TGTGCCAGCAGACCCGTGGCCGACAGGCTCTACTACGAGCAGTACTTC. Its protein is CASRPVADRLYYEQYF.